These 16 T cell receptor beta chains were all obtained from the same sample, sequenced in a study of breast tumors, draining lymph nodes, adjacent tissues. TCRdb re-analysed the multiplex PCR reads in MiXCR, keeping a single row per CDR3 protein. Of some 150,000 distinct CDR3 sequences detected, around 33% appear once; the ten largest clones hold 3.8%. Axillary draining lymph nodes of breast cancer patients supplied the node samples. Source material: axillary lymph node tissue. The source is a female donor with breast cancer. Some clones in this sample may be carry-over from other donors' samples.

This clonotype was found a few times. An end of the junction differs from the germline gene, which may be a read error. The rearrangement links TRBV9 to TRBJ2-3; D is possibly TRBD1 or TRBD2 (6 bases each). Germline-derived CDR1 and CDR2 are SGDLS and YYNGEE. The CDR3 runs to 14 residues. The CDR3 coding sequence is TGTGCCAGCAGCGTAGGGGGGGCCACAGGTACGCAGTATTTT. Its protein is CASSVGGATGTQYF.

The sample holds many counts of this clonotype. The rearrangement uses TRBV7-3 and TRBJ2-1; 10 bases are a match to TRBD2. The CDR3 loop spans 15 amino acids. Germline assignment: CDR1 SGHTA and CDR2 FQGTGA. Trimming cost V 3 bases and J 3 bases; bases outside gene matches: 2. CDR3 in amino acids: CASSLLAGVYNEQFF. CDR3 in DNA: TGTGCCAGCAGCTTGCTAGCGGGAGTCTACAATGAGCAGTTCTTC.

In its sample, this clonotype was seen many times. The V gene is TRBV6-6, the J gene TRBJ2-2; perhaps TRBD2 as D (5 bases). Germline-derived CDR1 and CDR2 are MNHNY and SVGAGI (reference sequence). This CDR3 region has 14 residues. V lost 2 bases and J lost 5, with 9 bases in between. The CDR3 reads CASSYITSTGELFF. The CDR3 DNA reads TGTGCCAGCAGTTACATAACTAGTACCGGGGAGCTGTTTTTT.

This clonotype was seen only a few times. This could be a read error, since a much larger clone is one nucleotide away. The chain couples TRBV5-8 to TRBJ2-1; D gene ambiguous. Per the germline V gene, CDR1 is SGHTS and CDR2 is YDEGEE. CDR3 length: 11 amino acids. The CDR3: CATRLHNAQFF. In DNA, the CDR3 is TGTGCGACCAGACTCCACAATGCGCAGTTCTTC.

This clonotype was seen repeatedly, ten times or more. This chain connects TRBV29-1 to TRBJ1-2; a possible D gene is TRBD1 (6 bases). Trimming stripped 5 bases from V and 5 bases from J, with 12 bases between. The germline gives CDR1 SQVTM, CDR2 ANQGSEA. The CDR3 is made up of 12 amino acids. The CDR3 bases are TGCAGCGTTTCGCCTACAGGGTATGGCTACACCTTC. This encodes CSVSPTGYGYTF. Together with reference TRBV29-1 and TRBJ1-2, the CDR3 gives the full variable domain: SAVISQKPSRDICQRGTSLTIQCQVDSQVTMMFWYRQQPGQSLTLIATANQGSEATYESGFVIDKFPISRPNLTFSTLTVSNMSPEDSSIYLCSVSPTGYGYTFGSGTRLTVV.

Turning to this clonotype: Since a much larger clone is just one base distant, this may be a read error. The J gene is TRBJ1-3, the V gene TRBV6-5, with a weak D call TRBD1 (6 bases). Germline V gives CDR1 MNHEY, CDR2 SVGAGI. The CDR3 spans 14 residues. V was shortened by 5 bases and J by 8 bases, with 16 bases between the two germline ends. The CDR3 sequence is CASSPGTRVDTIYF. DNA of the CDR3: TGTGCCAGCAGTCCCGGGACAAGGGTTGACACCATATATTTT.

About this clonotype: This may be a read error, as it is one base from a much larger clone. This CDR3 reads CASNAGTEQYF. The CDR3 DNA is TGTGCCAGCAACGCCGGGACCGAGCAGTACTTC. The V gene is TRBV6-2 or TRBV6-3, the J gene TRBJ2-7, with D possibly called TRBD1 or TRBD2 (5 bases each). The CDR3 runs to 11 residues. Deletions cut 7 bases from V and 6 bases from J, with 10 bases between. CDR1 is MNHEY and CDR2 is SVGEGT in the germline V gene.

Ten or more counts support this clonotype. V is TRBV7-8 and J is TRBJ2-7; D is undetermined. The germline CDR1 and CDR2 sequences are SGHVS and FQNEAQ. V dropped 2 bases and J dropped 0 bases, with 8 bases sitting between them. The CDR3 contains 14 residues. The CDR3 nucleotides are TGTGCCAGCAGCTTATATGGCCGCTCCTACGAGCAGTACTTC. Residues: CASSLYGRSYEQYF.

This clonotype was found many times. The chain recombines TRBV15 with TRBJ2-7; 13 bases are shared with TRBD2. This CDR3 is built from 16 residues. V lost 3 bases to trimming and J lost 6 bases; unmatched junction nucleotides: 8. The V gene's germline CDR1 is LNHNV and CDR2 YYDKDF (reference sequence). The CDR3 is CATSSRLAGGRSEQYF. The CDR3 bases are TGTGCCACCAGCAGTAGACTAGCGGGAGGAAGGAGCGAGCAGTACTTC.

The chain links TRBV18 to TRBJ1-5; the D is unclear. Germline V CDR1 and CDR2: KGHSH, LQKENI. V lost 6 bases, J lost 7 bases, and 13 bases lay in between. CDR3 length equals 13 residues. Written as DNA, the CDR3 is TGTGCCAGCTCGGAGGGAGAGAACCAGCCCCAGCATTTT. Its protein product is CASSEGENQPQHF.

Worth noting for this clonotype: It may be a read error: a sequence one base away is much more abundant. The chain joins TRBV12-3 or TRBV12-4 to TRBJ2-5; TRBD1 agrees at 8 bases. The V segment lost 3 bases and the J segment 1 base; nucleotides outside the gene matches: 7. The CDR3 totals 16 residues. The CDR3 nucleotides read TGTGCCAGCAGTTTCGGGGCAGACAGGGGCCAAGAGACCCAGTACTTC. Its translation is CASSFGADRGQETQYF.

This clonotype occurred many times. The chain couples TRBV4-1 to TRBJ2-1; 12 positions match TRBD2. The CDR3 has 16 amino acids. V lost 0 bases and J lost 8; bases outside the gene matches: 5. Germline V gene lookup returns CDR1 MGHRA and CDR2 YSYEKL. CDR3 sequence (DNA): TGCGCCAGCAGCCAAGAACCTAGCGGGGGGGCCGATGAGCAGTTCTTC. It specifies CASSQEPSGGADEQFF.

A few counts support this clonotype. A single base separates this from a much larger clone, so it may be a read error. The CDR3 DNA sequence: TGTGCCAGCAGCCCAGGGGGGGCACAAGAGACCCAGTACTTC. Translating it yields CASSPGGAQETQYF. J is TRBJ2-5 and V is TRBV5-4; D may be TRBD1 or TRBD2 (7 bases each). Trimming removed 4 bases at V and 2 bases at J, with 12 bases between. This CDR3 is built from 14 residues. The V gene's germline CDR1 is SGHNT and CDR2 YYREEE (reference sequence).

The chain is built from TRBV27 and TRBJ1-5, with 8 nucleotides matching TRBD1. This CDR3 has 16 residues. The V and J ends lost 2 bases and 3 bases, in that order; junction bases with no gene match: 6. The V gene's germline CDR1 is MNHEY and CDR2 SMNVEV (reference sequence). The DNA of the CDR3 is TGTGCCAGCAGTTTAGTAGGGACAGGATACAATCAGCCCCAGCATTTT. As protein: CASSLVGTGYNQPQHF.

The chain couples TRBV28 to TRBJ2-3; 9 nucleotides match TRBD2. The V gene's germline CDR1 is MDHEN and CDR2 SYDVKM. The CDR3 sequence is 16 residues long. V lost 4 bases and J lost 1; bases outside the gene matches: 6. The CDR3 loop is CASSSYSGSGTDTQYF. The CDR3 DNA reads TGTGCCAGCAGTTCTTATAGCGGGAGTGGCACAGATACGCAGTATTTT.

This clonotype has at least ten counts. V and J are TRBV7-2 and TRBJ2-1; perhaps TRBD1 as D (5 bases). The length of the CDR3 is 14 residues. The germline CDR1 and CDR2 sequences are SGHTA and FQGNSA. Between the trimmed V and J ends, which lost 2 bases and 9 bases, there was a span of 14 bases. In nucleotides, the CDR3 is TGTGCCAGCAGCTTAATACAGGCAGCCGGTGAGCAGTTCTTC. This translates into CASSLIQAAGEQFF.